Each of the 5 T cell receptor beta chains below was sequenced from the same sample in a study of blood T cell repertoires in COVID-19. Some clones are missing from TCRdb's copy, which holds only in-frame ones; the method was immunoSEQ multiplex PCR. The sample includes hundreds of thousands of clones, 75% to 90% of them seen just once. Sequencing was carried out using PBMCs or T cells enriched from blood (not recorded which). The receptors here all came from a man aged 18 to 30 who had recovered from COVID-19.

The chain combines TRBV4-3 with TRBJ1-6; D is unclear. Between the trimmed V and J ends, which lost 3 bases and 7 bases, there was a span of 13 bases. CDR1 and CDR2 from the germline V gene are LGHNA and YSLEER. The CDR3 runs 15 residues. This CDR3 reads CASSQSYPSNSPLHF. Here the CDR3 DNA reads TGCGCCAGCAGCCAGAGCTACCCGTCCAATTCACCCCTCCACTTT.

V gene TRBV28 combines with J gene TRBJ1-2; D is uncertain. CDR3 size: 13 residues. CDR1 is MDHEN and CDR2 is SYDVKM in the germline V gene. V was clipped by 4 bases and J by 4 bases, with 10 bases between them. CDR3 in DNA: TGTGCCAGCAGTTACCCAGGCAGCTATGGCTACACCTTC. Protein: CASSYPGSYGYTF.

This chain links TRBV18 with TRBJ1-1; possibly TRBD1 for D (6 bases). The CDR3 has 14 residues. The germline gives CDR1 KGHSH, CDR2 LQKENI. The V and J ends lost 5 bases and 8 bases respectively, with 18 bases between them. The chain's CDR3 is CASSSIDRQGEAFF. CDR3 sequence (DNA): TGTGCCAGCTCATCCATAGACAGGCAGGGCGAAGCTTTCTTT.

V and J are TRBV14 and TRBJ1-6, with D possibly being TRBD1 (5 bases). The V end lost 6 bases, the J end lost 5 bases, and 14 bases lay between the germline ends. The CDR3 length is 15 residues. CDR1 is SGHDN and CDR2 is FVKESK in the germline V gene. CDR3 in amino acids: CASSQTGVHNSPLHF. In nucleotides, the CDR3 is TGTGCCAGCAGTCAAACAGGCGTTCATAATTCACCCCTCCACTTT.

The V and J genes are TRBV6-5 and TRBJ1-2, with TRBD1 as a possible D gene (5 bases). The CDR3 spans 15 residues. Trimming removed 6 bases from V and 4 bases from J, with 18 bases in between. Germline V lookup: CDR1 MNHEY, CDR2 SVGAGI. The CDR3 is CASSSNGAGSYGYTF. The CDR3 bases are TGTGCCAGCAGCTCCAACGGGGCCGGGAGCTATGGCTACACCTTC.